This T cell receptor (beta chain) was documented in a study of cytomegalovirus exposure and HLA in healthy donors. Findings and limits, study-wide: Most TCR sequences were uncommon, yet certain public TCRs appeared in many donors. With high specificity and sensitivity, the classifier reportedly diagnosed cytomegalovirus status. TCR beta chains numbering some 160 were designated cytomegalovirus-associated.

The donors formed part of the roughly 120-subject validation cohort, distinct from the roughly 620-subject first cohort. The CDR3 is made up of 17 amino acids. V was clipped by 3 bases and J by 5 bases; unmatched bases: 15. Germline CDR1 MNHNS, CDR2 SASEGT. In the case of this clone: What it recognizes is unknown.

Clones were read by immunoSEQ multiplex PCR, and TCRdb kept only the in-frame ones, dropping some. The sample yields roughly 60,000 clones, 85% to 95% seen once. The receptor comes from a man younger than 35 in good health and CMV-seronegative. The source material was PBMCs. The chain links TRBV6-1 to TRBJ2-7, with 8 bases aligning to TRBD1. CDR3 sequence reads: CASSDDGQGPEFDEQYF. CDR3 sequence (DNA): TGTGCCAGCAGTGATGACGGACAGGGACCCGAGTTCGACGAGCAGTACTTC.